This TCR beta chain derives from a study of blood T cell repertoires in COVID-19. Study summary: The cDNA or gDNA used as material had been derived from T cells, B-cell-depleted T cells, or PBMCs.

With respect to this clone: Other DNA sequences in this sample translate to the same CDR3.

CDR3 size: 15 residues. Germline V gene lookup returns CDR1 SEHNR and CDR2 FQNEAQ (reference sequence). The germline V and J ends were trimmed by 5 bases and 0 bases, with 11 bases remaining between them. Libraries were prepared by immunoSEQ multiplex PCR; TCRdb keeps only in-frame clonotypes and omits some of them. The sample includes around 280,000 clones, 75% to 90% of them seen just once. This sequence was found in a woman between 45 and 60 years old who had recovered from COVID-19. The chain links TRBV7-9 to TRBJ2-1, with D possibly TRBD1 on 5 matching bases. Sequenced material: peripheral blood. CDR3 region: CASSLSDSSYNEQFF. Written as DNA, the CDR3 is TGTGCCAGCAGCCTAAGCGACAGCTCCTACAATGAGCAGTTCTTC.